This passage covers 8 T cell receptor beta chains from one sample sequenced in a study of identical twins. TCRdb reprocessed the 5' RACE reads with MiXCR, giving one entry per CDR3 protein. In the table there are 1.5 million or so distinct CDR3 sequences, about 32% of which are singletons. The sample was cord blood. These receptor sequences come from a newborn girl in good health.

V and J are TRBV27 and TRBJ1-6, with 7 bases that match TRBD1. CDR1 is MNHEY and CDR2 is SMNVEV in the germline V gene (reference sequence). The CDR3 has 16 amino acids. V lost 0 bases, J lost 10 bases, and 9 bases stayed unmatched. CDR3 coding DNA: TGTGCCAGCAGTTTATCGGGCCAAACAGGGGCCTCACCCCTCCACTTT. It codes for CASSLSGQTGASPLHF.

A few counts support this clonotype. The gene calls are TRBV29-1 and TRBJ2-6, with 8 nucleotides matching TRBD1. The germline gives CDR1 SQVTM, CDR2 ANQGSEA. V was pared by 4 bases and J by 2 bases, with 10 bases of the junction left unmatched. The CDR3 runs 17 residues. Here the CDR3 DNA reads TGCAGCGTTGCCCCACTTCCGACAGGGGCTGGGGCCAACGTCCTGACTTTC. Its protein product is CSVAPLPTGAGANVLTF.

The sample holds many counts of this clonotype. The J gene is TRBJ2-3, the V gene TRBV27; possible D gene TRBD2, 6 bases. Between the trimmed V and J ends, which lost 7 bases and 1 base, there was a span of 12 bases. The CDR3 runs 14 residues. The germline CDR1 and CDR2 sequences are MNHEY and SMNVEV (reference sequence). The CDR3 sequence: CASNIKRGTDTQYF. The CDR3, as DNA: TGTGCCAGCAACATAAAGCGGGGCACAGATACGCAGTATTTT.

This clonotype was counted ten times or more. CDR3 sequence reads: CASSLFATRGFNEQFF. The CDR3 nucleotides read TGTGCCAGCAGCTTATTTGCGACTAGGGGGTTCAATGAGCAGTTCTTC. V usage is TRBV11-2 and J usage is TRBJ2-1; D might be TRBD1 or TRBD2, each matching 6 bases. This CDR3 is built from 16 residues. V was pared by 2 bases and J by 6 bases, with 17 bases between. Germline CDR1 is SGHAT and CDR2 is FQNNGV.

J is TRBJ1-2 and V is TRBV3-1; 9 bases fit TRBD1. The CDR3 has 15 amino acids. CDR1 is LGHDT, CDR2 YNNKEL, per germline (reference sequence). V lost 3 bases, J lost 3 bases, and 5 bases stayed unmatched. The CDR3: CASSQGQGRDYGYTF. The CDR3 DNA reads as TGTGCCAGCAGCCAGGGACAGGGCAGGGACTATGGCTACACCTTC. Full variable domain (rest looked up from reference TRBV3-1 and TRBJ1-2): DTAVSQTPKYLVTQMGNDKSIKCEQNLGHDTMYWYKQDSKKFLKIMFSYNNKELIINETVPNRFSPKSPDKAHLNLHINSLELGDSAVYFCASSQGQGRDYGYTFGSGTRLTVV.

Note on this clonotype: A much larger clonotype is one base distant, so this may be a read error. The chain employs TRBV10-3 and TRBJ2-5; 7 positions agree with TRBD1. The trim removed 10 bases at V and 3 bases at J, leaving 5 bases unmatched. From germline, CDR1 is ENHRY and CDR2 SYGVKD. CDR3 length equals 12 residues. The CDR3 sequence: CANADRKETQYF. In DNA form, the CDR3 reads TGTGCCAACGCGGACAGGAAAGAGACCCAGTACTTC.

The chain has TRBV9 and TRBJ2-3; 10 bases fit TRBD2. The germline V gene has CDR1 SGDLS and CDR2 YYNGEE. V gave up 1 base and J gave up 2 bases; unmatched junction bases: 4. CDR3 length equals 16 residues. CDR3: CASSVLAGANTDTQYF. The CDR3 coding sequence is TGTGCCAGCAGCGTACTAGCGGGGGCTAACACAGATACGCAGTATTTT. Using reference TRBV9 and TRBJ2-3 for the parts outside the CDR3, the full variable domain is DSGVTQTPKHLITATGQRVTLRCSPRSGDLSVYWYQQSLDQGLQFLIQYYNGEERAKGNILERFSAQQFPDLHSELNLSSLELGDSALYFCASSVLAGANTDTQYFGPGTRLTVL.

This chain connects TRBV12-3 or TRBV12-4 to TRBJ2-7; 8 nucleotides align to TRBD2. The CDR3 runs 15 residues. The V segment lost 3 bases and the J segment 0 bases; nucleotides outside the gene matches: 4. In DNA, the CDR3 is TGTGCCAGCAGTTTCGTCACTAGCGGCTCCTACGAGCAGTACTTC. This gives the protein CASSFVTSGSYEQYF.